Below, 19 T cell receptor beta chains from the same sample are listed, as sequenced in a study of CXCR3-negative and CXCR3-positive naive CD8 T cells. UMI-labeled 5' RACE TRB cDNA libraries were prepared from the cells. With the 5' RACE reads reprocessed, TCRdb shows one record per CDR3 protein and no DNA. This listing includes under 30,000 distinct CDR3 sequences. The sequenced material came from memory CD8+ T cells from blood. These receptors all come from a human donor in good health. Some clones in this sample may be carry-over from other donors' samples.

The gene calls are TRBV7-9 and TRBJ2-7; TCRdb returns TRBD1, unconfirmable since there is no DNA. CDR1 and CDR2 from the germline V gene are SEHNR and FQNEAQ (reference sequence). The CDR3 contains 14 residues. Here the CDR3 reads CASSLSDTSYEQYF.

This sequence joins TRBV27 and TRBJ2-5; TCRdb lists TRBD1, though no DNA is available to test this call. The CDR3 sequence is 12 residues long. The germline gives CDR1 MNHEY, CDR2 SMNVEV (reference sequence). The CDR3 is CASSTRDEDQYF.

This chain links TRBV20-1 with TRBJ1-2; TCRdb outputs TRBD1, but without DNA this stays unchecked. The CDR3 spans 15 residues. Germline CDR1 is DFQATT and CDR2 is SNEGSKA (reference sequence). The CDR3 protein is CSAIPFRGGMDGYTF.

The rearrangement joins TRBV29-1 to TRBJ2-3; TCRdb's D gene call, TRBD2, goes unchecked for lack of DNA. CDR3 size: 14 residues. Germline V gives CDR1 SQVTM, CDR2 ANQGSEA. The chain's CDR3 is CSVVAGEWADTQYF.

V usage is TRBV21-1 and J usage is TRBJ1-1. TRBV21-1 is reported as a pseudogene. The CDR3 is 14 amino acids. The CDR3 is CASSARHPRTEAFF.

This chain links TRBV20-1 with TRBJ1-5. There are 16 residues in the CDR3. In germline, CDR1 is DFQATT, CDR2 SNEGSKA (reference sequence). CDR3 sequence: CSARDLSQAGNQPQHF.

The CDR3 region is CSVELQGPGNTIYF. This rearrangement joins TRBV29-1 to TRBJ1-3; lacking DNA, the TRBD1 call made by TCRdb goes unchecked. Germline loops: CDR1 SQVTM, CDR2 ANQGSEA. The CDR3 extends over 14 amino acids.

The chain links TRBV27 to TRBJ1-5; the D call of TRBD1 rests on TCRdb alone, since no DNA is present to check it. Per the germline V gene, CDR1 is MNHEY and CDR2 is SMNVEV (reference sequence). The CDR3 is made up of 14 amino acids. The CDR3 loop reads CASSMDRGYQPQHF.

The chain couples TRBV19 to TRBJ2-1. Germline CDR1 LNHDA, CDR2 SQIVND (reference sequence). The CDR3 loop spans 15 amino acids. CDR3 in amino acids: CASSIDSSSYNEQFF.

V gene TRBV29-1 combines with J gene TRBJ2-3; TCRdb picks TRBD2, but there is no DNA to check that call. This CDR3 is 12 amino acids long. The germline gives CDR1 SQVTM, CDR2 ANQGSEA. CDR3 amino acids: CSATAGGNTQYF.

This clonotype ranks as medium-sized in terms of frequency. This chain joins TRBV20-1 and TRBJ2-5. The CDR3 extends over 14 amino acids. Looked up from germline, CDR1 is DFQATT and CDR2 is SNEGSKA (reference sequence). The CDR3 here is CSARDMLAGETQYF.

The chain combines TRBV21-1 with TRBJ1-2. TRBV21-1 has pseudogene status. This CDR3 is 14 amino acids long. Here the CDR3 reads CASSKTLATYGYTF.

The chain joins TRBV6-4 to TRBJ2-3; TCRdb picks TRBD2, but there is no DNA to check that call. The CDR3 contains 15 residues. Germline-derived CDR1 and CDR2 are MRHNA and SNTAGT. The CDR3 sequence is CASSEEGPALHTQYF.

Here the CDR3 reads CASSEAGGQETQYF. V gene TRBV2 combines with J gene TRBJ2-5; the D gene TCRdb calls, TRBD2, cannot be checked with no DNA. Germline V CDR1 and CDR2: SNHLY, FYNNEI. The CDR3 is 14 amino acids.

This chain uses TRBV7-2 with TRBJ2-7; the TCRdb call, TRBD1, lacks DNA for checking. The germline gives CDR1 SGHTA, CDR2 FQGNSA. The CDR3 runs 14 residues. The CDR3 reads CASSYPGQSYEQYF.

The rearrangement uses TRBV29-1 and TRBJ2-3; the TRBD2 assignment by TCRdb is unverifiable without DNA. Germline V gene data show CDR1 as SQVTM and CDR2 as ANQGSEA. The length of the CDR3 is 14 residues. CDR3 sequence reads: CSVSRDYPADTQYF.

The chain has TRBV20-1 and TRBJ2-7; TCRdb picks TRBD1, but there is no DNA to check that call. CDR3 length: 14 residues. The V gene's germline CDR1 is DFQATT and CDR2 SNEGSKA (reference sequence). CDR3 sequence: CSARPGQGIYEQYF.

The chain has TRBV19 and TRBJ1-5; TCRdb proposes TRBD1, but this gene call is untestable without DNA. This CDR3 contains 17 residues. The V gene's germline CDR1 is LNHDA and CDR2 SQIVND (reference sequence). The CDR3 here is CASSIATVGGGNQPQHF.

This CDR3 reads CASSFPLGGADQPQHF. The J gene is TRBJ1-5, the V gene TRBV28; TCRdb indicates TRBD1, and absent DNA this call remains unverified. Germline CDR1 reads MDHEN; CDR2 reads SYDVKM. This CDR3 is 16 amino acids long.